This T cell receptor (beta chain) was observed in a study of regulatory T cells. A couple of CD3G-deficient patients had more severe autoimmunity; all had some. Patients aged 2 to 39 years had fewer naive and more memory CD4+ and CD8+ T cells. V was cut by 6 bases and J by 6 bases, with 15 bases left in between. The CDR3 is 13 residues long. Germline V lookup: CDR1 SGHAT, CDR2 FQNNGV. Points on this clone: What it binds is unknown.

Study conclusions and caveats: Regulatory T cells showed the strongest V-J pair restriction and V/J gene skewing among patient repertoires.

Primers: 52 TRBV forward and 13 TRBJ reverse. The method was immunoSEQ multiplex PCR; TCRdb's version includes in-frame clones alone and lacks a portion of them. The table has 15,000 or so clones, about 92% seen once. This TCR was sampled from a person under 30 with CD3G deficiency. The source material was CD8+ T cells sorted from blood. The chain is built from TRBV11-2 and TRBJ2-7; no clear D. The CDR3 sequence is CASSETPLVEQYF. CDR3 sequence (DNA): TGTGCCAGCAGTGAAACTCCGCTTGTCGAGCAGTACTTC.